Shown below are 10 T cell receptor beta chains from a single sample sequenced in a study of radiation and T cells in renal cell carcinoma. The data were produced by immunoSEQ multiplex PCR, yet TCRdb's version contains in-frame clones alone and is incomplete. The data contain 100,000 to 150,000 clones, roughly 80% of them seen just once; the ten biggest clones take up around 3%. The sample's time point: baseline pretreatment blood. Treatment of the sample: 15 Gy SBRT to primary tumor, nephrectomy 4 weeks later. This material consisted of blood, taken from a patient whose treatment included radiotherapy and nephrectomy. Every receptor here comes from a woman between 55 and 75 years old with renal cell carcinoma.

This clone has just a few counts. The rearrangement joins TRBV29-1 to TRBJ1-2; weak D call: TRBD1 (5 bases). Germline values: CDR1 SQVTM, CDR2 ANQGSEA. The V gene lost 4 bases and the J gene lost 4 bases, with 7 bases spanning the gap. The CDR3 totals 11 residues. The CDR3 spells CSVGQRYGYTF. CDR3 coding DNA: TGCAGCGTTGGACAGCGCTATGGCTACACCTTC.

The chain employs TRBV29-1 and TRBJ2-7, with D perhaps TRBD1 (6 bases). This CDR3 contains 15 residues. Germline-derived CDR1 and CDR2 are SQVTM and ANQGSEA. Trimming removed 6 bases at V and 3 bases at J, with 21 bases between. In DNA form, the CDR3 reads TGCAGCGTCTCACTAGGGGGAACCCGGCACTACGAGCAGTACTTC. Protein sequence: CSVSLGGTRHYEQYF.

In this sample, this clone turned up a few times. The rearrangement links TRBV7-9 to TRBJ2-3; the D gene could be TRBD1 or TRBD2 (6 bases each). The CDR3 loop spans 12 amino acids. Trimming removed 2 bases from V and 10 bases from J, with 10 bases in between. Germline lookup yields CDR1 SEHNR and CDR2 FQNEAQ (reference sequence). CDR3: CASSLKGEAQYF. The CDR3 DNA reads TGTGCCAGCAGCTTAAAGGGGGAGGCGCAGTATTTT.

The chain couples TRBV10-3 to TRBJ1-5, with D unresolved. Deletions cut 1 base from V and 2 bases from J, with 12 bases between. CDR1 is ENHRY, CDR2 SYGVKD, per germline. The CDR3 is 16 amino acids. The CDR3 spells CAISEFGVDGNQPQHF. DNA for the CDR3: TGTGCCATCAGTGAGTTCGGGGTTGACGGCAATCAGCCCCAGCATTTT.

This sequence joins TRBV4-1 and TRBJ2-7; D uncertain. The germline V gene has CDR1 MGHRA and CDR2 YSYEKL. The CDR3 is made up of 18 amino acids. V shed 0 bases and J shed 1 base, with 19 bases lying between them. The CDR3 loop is CASSQDPSLLTASYEQYF. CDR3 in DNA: TGCGCCAGCAGCCAAGACCCAAGTCTATTAACAGCTTCCTACGAGCAGTACTTC.

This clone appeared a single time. CDR3 nucleotide sequence: TGTGCCAGTAGTATCGGAACCCAGCCCTCCAAGAGACCCCAGTACTTC. Residues: CASSIGTQPSKRPQYF. V and J are TRBV19 and TRBJ2-5; D is undetermined. Germline CDR1 reads LNHDA; CDR2 reads SQIVND (reference sequence). This CDR3 has 16 amino acids. The V end was cut by 3 bases, the J end by 9 bases, with 23 bases between.

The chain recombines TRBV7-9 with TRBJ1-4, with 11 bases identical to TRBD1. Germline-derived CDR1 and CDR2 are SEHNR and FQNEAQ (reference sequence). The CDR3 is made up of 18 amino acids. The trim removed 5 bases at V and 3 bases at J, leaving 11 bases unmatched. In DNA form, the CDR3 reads TGTGCCAGCAGCCCACGGACAGGGGGCGAGGGGTCTAATGAAAAACTGTTTTTT. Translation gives CASSPRTGGEGSNEKLFF.

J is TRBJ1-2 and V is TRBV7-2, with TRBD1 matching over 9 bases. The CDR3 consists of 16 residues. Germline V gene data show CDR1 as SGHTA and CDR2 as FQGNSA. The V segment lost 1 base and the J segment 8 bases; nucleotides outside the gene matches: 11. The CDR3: CASSLDLGRTGEGYTF. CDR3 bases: TGTGCCAGCAGCTTAGATCTGGGGAGGACAGGGGAAGGCTACACCTTC.

The CDR3 nucleotides read TGCAGCGTTCGGACAGGGAACCACCACGAGCAGTACTTC. This sequence encodes CSVRTGNHHEQYF. This chain uses TRBV29-1 with TRBJ2-7, with TRBD1 identical over 8 bases. The CDR3 extends over 13 amino acids. With V trimmed by 5 bases and J by 5 bases, 8 bases remained unmatched. CDR1 is SQVTM, CDR2 ANQGSEA, per germline.

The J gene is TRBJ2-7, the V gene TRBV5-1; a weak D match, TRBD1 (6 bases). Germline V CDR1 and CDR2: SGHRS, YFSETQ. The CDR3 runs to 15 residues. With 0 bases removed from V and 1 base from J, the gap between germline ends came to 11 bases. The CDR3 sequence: CASSLVRGISYEQYF. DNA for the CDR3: TGCGCCAGCAGCTTGGTTAGGGGGATTTCCTACGAGCAGTACTTC.